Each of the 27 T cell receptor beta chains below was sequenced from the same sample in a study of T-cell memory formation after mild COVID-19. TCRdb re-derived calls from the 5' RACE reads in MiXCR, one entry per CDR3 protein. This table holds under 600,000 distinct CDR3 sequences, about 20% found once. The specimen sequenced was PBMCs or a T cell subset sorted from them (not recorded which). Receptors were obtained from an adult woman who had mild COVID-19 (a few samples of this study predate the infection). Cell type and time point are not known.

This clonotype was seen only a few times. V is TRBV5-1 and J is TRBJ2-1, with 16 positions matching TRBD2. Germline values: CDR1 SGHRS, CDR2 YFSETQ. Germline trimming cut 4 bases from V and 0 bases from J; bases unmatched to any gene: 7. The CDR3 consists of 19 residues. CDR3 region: CASSKGLAGGLPSYNEQFF. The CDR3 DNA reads TGCGCCAGCAGCAAGGGACTAGCGGGGGGGCTGCCCTCCTACAATGAGCAGTTCTTC.

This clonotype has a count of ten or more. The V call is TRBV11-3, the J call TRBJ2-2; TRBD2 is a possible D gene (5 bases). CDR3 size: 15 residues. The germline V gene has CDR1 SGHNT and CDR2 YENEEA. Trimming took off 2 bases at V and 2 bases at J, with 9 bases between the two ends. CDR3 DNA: TGTGCCAGCAGCTTAAGTCGGGGTAACACCGGGGAGCTGTTTTTT. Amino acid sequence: CASSLSRGNTGELFF.

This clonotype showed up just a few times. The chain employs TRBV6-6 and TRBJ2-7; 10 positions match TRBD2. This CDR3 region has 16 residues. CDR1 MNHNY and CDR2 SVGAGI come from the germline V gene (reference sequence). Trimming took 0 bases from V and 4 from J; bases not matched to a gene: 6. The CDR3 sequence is CASSYSISSGRYEQYF. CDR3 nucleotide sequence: TGTGCCAGCAGTTACTCGATATCTAGCGGGAGATACGAGCAGTACTTC.

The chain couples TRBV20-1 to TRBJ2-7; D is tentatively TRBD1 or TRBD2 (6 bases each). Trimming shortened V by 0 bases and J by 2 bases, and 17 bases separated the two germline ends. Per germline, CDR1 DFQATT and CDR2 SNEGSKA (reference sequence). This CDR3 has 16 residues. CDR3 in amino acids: CSARDGGGTEAYEQYF. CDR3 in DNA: TGCAGTGCTAGAGATGGGGGCGGGACGGAGGCCTACGAGCAGTACTTC.

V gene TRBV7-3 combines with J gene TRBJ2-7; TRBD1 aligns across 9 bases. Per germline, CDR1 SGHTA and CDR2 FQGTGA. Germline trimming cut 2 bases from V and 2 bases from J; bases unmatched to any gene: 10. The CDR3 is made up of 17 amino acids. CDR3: CASSLQAGRQGAYEQYF. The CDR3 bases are TGTGCCAGCAGCTTACAGGCCGGGAGACAGGGGGCCTACGAGCAGTACTTC. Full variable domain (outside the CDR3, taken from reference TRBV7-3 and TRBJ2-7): GAGVSQTPSNKVTEKGKYVELRCDPISGHTALYWYRQSLGQGPEFLIYFQGTGAADDSGLPNDRFFAVRPEGSVSTLKIQRTERGDSAVYLCASSLQAGRQGAYEQYFGPGTRLTVT.

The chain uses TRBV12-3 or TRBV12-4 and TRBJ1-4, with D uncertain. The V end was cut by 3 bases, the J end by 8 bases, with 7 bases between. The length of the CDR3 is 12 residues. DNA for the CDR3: TGTGCCAGCAGTTTGGTAGGAGAAAAACTGTTTTTT. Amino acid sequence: CASSLVGEKLFF.

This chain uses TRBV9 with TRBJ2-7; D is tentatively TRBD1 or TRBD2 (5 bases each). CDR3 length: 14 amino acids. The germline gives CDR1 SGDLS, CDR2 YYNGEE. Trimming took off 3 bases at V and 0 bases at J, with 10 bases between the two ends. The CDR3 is CASSATGASYEQYF. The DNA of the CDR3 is TGTGCCAGCAGCGCGACCGGGGCCTCCTACGAGCAGTACTTC. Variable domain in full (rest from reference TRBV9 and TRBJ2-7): DSGVTQTPKHLITATGQRVTLRCSPRSGDLSVYWYQQSLDQGLQFLIQYYNGEERAKGNILERFSAQQFPDLHSELNLSSLELGDSALYFCASSATGASYEQYFGPGTRLTVT.

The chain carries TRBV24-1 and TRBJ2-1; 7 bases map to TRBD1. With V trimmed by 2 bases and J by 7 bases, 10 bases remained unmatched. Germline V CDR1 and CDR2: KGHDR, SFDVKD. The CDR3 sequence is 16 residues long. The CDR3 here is CATSDSAQGPINEQFF. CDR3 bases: TGTGCCACCAGTGATTCTGCACAGGGGCCAATTAATGAGCAGTTCTTC.

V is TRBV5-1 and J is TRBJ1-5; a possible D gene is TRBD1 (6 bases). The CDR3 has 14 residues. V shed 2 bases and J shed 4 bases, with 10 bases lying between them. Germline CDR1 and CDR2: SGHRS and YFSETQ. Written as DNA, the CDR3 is TGCGCCAGCAGCTTAGGGACAAATAATCAGCCCCAGCATTTT. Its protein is CASSLGTNNQPQHF.

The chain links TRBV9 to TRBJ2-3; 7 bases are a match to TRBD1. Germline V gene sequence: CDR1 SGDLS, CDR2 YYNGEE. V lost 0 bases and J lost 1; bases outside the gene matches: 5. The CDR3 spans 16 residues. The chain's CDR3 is CASSVAPGQGTDTQYF. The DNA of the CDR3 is TGTGCCAGCAGCGTAGCGCCCGGACAGGGCACAGATACGCAGTATTTT.

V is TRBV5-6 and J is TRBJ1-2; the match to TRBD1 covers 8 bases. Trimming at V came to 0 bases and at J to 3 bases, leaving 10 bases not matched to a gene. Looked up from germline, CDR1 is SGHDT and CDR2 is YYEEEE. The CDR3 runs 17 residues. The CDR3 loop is CASSLGTGRRRDYGYTF. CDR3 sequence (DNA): TGTGCCAGCAGCTTGGGGACAGGGCGTCGTAGGGACTATGGCTACACCTTC.

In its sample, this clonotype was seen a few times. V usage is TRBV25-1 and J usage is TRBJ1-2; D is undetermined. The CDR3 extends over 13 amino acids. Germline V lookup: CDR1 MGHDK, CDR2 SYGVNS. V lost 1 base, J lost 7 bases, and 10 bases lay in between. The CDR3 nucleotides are TGTGCCAGCAGTGAATTCCAAGAAGGTGGCTACACCTTC. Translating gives CASSEFQEGGYTF.

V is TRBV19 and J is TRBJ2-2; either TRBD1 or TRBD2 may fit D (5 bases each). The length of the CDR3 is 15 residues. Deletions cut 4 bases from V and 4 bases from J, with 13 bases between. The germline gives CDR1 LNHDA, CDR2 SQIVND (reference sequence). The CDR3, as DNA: TGTGCCAGTAGTACTTGGGGGTCCGGCACCGGGGAGCTGTTTTTT. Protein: CASSTWGSGTGELFF.

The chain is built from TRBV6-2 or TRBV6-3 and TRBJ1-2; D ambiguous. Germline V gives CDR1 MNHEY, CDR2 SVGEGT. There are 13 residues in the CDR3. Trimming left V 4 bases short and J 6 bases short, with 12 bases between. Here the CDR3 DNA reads TGTGCCAGCAGTTCCTGGTCGGAGGATGGCTACACCTTC. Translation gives CASSSWSEDGYTF.

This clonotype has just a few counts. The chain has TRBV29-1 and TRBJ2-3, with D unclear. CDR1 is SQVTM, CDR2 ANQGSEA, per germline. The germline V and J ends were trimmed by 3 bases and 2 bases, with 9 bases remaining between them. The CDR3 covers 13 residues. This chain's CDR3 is CSVERSSTDTQYF. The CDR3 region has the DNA TGCAGCGTTGAGAGAAGCTCCACAGATACGCAGTATTTT.

The chain's CDR3 is CASSSLYDYSSPYEQYF. DNA for the CDR3: TGTGCCAGCAGCTCCCTTTACGATTACTCGAGCCCCTACGAGCAGTACTTC. V gene TRBV7-2 combines with J gene TRBJ2-7; no definite D call. The CDR3 contains 17 residues. Germline CDR1 SGHTA, CDR2 FQGNSA. V lost 4 bases and J 2 bases, leaving 21 bases between the germline ends.

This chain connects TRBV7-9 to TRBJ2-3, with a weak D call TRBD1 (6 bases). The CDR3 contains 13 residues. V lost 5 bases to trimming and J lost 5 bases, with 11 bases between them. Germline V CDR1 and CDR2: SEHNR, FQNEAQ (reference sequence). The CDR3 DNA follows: TGTGCCAGCAGCAGGGGGTGGGGAGATACGCAGTATTTT. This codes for CASSRGWGDTQYF.

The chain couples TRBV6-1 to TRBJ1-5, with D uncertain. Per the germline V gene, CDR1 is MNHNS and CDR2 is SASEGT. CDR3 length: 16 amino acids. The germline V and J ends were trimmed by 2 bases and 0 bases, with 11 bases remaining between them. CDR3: CASSEKTAYSNQPQHF. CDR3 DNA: TGTGCCAGCAGTGAAAAAACGGCCTATAGCAATCAGCCCCAGCATTTT.

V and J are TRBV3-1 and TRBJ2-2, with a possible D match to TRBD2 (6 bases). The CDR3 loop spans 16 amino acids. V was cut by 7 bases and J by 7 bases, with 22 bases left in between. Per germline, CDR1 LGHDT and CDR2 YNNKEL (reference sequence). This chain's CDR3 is CASNPRGLMGNGELFF. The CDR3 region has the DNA TGTGCCAGCAACCCACGGGGGTTGATGGGGAACGGGGAGCTGTTTTTT.

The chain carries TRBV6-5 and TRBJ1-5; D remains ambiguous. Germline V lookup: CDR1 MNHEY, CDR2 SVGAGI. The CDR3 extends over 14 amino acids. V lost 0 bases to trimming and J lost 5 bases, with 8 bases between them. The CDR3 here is CASSYSRWDQPQHF. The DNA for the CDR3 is TGTGCCAGCAGTTACTCGAGGTGGGATCAGCCCCAGCATTTT.

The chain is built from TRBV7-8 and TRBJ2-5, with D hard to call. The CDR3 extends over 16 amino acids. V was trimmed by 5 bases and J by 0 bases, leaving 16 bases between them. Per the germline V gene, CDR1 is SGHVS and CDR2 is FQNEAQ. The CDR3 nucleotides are TGTGCCAGCAGCCCATACGCGACAAAGTACCAAGAGACCCAGTACTTC. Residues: CASSPYATKYQETQYF.

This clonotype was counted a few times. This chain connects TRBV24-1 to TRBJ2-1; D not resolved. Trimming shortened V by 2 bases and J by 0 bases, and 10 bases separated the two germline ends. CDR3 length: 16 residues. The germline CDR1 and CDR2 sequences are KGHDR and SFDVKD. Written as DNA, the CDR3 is TGTGCCACCAGTGATTCCTTGATAAGCTCCTACAATGAGCAGTTCTTC. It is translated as CATSDSLISSYNEQFF.

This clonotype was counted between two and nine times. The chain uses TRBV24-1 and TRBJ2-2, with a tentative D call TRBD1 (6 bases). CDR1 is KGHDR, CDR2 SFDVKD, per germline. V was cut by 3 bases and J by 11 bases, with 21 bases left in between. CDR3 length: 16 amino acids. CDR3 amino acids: CATSDLKPEETGELFF. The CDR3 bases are TGTGCCACCAGTGATCTAAAACCAGAGGAGACAGGCGAGCTGTTTTTT.

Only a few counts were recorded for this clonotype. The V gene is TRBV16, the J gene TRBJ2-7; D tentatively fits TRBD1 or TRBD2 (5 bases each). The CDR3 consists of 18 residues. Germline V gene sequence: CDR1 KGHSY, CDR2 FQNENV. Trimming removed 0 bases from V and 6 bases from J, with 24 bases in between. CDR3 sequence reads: CASSQSVAATAPGAEQYF. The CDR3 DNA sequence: TGTGCCAGCAGCCAATCGGTTGCGGCAACTGCGCCCGGGGCCGAGCAGTACTTC.

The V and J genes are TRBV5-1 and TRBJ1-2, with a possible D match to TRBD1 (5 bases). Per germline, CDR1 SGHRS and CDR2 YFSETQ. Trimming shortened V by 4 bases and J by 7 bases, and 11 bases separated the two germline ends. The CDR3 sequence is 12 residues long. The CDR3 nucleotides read TGCGCCAGCAGCCCTGGGACCTCTGGCTACACCTTC. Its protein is CASSPGTSGYTF.

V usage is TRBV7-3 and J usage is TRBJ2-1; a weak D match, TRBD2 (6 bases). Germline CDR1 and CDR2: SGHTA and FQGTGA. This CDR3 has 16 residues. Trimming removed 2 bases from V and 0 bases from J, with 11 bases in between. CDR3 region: CASSLRAGSSYNEQFF. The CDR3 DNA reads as TGTGCCAGCAGCTTACGCGCGGGGAGCTCCTACAATGAGCAGTTCTTC.

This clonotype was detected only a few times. The CDR3 DNA follows: TGTGCCAGCAGCCTGAACAGGGAGCCCTACGAGCAGTACTTC. Translated: CASSLNREPYEQYF. The chain joins TRBV5-4 to TRBJ2-7, with a weak D call TRBD1 (6 bases). V lost 4 bases and J 2 bases, leaving 13 bases between the germline ends. Germline V lookup: CDR1 SGHNT, CDR2 YYREEE (reference sequence). This CDR3 comprises 14 residues.